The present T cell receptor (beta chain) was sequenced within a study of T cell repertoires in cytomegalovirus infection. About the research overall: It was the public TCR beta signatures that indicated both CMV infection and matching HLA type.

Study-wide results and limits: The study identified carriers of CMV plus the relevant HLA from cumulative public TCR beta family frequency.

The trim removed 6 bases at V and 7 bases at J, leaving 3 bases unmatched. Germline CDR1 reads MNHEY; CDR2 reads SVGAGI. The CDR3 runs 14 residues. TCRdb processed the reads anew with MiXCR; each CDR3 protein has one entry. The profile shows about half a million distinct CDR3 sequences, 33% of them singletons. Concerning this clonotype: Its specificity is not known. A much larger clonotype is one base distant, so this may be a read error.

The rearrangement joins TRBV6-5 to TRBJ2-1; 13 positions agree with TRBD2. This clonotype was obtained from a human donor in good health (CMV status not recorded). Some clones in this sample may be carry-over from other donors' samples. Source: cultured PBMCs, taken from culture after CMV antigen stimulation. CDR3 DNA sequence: TGTGCCAGCAGCACGGGACTAGCGGGGAATGAGCAGTTCTTC. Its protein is CASSTGLAGNEQFF.